The clone carrying this TCR beta chain was seen repeatedly, ten times or more. Antigen: not known. The CDR3 sequence is 17 residues long. The V gene lost 4 bases and the J gene lost 6 bases, with 23 bases spanning the gap. From germline, CDR1 is SGHDN and CDR2 FVKESK. The sample comes from a study of neurological immune-mediated disorders. Study background: A relapsing-remitting course was seen in about 90% of the roughly 34 multiple sclerosis patients and a secondary progressive course in 3. General study results and limits: No expanded-clone CDR3 amino acid sequence recurred across subjects, suggesting private TCR-beta repertoires.

TCRdb re-analysed the 5' RACE reads in MiXCR, keeping a single row per CDR3 protein. Of 95,000 to 150,000 distinct CDR3 sequences in the sample, 3% to 3.5% were seen once. The sequencing input was PBMCs. The chain uses TRBV14 and TRBJ2-3, with TRBD2 as a possible D gene (6 bases). This sequence originates from a woman aged 25 to 39 with multiple sclerosis. The DNA for the CDR3 is TGTGCCAGCAGCCCCATACCGGGGAGCCACCGGGGGGATACGCAGTATTTT. This sequence encodes CASSPIPGSHRGDTQYF.